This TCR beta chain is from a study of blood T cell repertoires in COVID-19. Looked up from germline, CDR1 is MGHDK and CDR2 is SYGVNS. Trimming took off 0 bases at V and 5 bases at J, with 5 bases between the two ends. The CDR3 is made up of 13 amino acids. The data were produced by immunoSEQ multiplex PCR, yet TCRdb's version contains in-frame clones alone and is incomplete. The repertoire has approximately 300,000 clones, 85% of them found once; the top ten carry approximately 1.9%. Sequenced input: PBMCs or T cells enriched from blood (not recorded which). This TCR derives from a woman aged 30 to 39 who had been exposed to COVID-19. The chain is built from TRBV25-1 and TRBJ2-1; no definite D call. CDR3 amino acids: CASSEYRDNEQFF. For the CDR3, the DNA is TGTGCCAGCAGTGAATATAGAGACAATGAGCAGTTCTTC.